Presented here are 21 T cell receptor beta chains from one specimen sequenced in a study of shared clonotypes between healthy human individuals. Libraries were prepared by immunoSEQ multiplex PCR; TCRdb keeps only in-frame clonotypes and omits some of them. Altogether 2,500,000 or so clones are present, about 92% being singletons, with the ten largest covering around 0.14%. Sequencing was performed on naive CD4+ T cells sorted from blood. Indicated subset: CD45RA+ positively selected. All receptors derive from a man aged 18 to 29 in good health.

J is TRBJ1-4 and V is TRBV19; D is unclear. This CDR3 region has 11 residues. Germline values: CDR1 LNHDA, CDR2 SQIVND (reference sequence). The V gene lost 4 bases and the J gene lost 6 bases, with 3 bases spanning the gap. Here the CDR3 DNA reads TGTGCCAGTAGTAAGGATGAAAAACTGTTTTTT. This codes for CASSKDEKLFF.

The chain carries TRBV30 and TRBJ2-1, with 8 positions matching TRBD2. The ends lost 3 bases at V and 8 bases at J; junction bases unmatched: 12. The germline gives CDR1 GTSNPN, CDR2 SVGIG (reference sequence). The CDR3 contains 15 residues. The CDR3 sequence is CAWRETGTRLYEQFF. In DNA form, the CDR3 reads TGTGCCTGGAGAGAGACCGGGACTAGGTTATATGAGCAGTTCTTC.

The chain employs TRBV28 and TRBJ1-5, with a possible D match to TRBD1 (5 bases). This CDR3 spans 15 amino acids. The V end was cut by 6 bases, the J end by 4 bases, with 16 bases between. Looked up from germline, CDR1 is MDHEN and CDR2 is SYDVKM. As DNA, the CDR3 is TGTGCCAGCAGCCGGACATGGACCGGGAATCAGCCCCAGCATTTT. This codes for CASSRTWTGNQPQHF.

The CDR3 sequence is CASSPRDRGNYGYTF. CDR3 in DNA: TGTGCCAGTAGTCCCAGGGACAGGGGTAACTATGGCTACACCTTC. The rearrangement links TRBV19 to TRBJ1-2; 10 nucleotides match TRBD1. There are 15 residues in the CDR3. In germline, CDR1 is LNHDA, CDR2 SQIVND (reference sequence). V lost 5 bases and J lost 1; bases outside the gene matches: 4.

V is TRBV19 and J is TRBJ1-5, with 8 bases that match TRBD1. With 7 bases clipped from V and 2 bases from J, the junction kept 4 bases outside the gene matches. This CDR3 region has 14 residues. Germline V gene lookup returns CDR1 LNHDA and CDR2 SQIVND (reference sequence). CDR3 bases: TGTGCCAGTAAGGCGGACAGGGGCAATCAGCCCCAGCATTTT. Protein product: CASKADRGNQPQHF. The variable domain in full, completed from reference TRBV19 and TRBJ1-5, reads DGGITQSPKYLFRKEGQNVTLSCEQNLNHDAMYWYRQDPGQGLRLIYYSQIVNDFQKGDIAEGYSVSREKKESFPLTVTSAQKNPTAFYLCASKADRGNQPQHFGDGTRLSIL.

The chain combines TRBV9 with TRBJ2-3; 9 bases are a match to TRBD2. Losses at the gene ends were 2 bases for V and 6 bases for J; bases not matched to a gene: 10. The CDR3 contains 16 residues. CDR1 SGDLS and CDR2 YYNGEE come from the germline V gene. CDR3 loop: CASSVQTSGPIDTQYF. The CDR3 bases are TGTGCCAGCAGCGTCCAGACTAGCGGTCCGATCGATACGCAGTATTTT.

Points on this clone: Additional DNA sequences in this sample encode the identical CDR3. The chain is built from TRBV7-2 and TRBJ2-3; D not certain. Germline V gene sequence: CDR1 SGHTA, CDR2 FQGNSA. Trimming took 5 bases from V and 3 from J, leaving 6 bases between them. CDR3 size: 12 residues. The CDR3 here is CASSPPTDTQYF. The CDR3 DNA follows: TGTGCCAGCAGCCCACCTACAGATACGCAGTATTTT.

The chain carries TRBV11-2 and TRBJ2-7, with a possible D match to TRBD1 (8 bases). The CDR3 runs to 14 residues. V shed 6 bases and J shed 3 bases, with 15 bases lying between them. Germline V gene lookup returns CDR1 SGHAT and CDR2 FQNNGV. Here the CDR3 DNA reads TGTGCCAGCAGAGCTACAGGGGGGGTCTACGAGCAGTACTTC. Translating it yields CASRATGGVYEQYF.

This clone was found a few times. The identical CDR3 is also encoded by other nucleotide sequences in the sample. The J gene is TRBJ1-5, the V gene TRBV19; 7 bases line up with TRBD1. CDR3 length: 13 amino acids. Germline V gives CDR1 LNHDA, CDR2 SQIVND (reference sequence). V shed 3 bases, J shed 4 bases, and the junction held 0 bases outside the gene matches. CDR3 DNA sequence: TGTGCCAGTAGTATCAGGGGGAATCAGCCCCAGCATTTT. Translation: CASSIRGNQPQHF.

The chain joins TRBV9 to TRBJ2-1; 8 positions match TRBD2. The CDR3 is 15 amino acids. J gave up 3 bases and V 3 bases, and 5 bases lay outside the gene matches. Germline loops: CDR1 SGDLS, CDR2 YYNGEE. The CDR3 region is CASSATGGNYNEQFF. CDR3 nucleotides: TGTGCCAGCAGCGCAACGGGGGGGAACTACAATGAGCAGTTCTTC. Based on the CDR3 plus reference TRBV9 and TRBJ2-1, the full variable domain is DSGVTQTPKHLITATGQRVTLRCSPRSGDLSVYWYQQSLDQGLQFLIQYYNGEERAKGNILERFSAQQFPDLHSELNLSSLELGDSALYFCASSATGGNYNEQFFGPGTRLTVL.

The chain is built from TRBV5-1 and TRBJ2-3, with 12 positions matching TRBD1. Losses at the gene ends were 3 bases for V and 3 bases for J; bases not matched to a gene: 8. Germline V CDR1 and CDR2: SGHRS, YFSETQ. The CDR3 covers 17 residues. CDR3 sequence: CASSWSGTGGITDTQYF. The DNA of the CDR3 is TGCGCCAGCAGCTGGAGCGGGACAGGGGGCATTACAGATACGCAGTATTTT. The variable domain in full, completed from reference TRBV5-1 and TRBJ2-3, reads KAGVTQTPRYLIKTRGQQVTLSCSPISGHRSVSWYQQTPGQGLQFLFEYFSETQRNKGNFPGRFSGRQFSNSRSEMNVSTLELGDSALYLCASSWSGTGGITDTQYFGPGTRLTVL.

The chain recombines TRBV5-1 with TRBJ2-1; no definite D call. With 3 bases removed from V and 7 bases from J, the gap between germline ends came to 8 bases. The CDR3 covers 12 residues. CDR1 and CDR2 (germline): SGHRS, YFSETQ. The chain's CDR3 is CASSSDANEQFF. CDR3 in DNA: TGCGCCAGCAGCTCGGACGCGAATGAGCAGTTCTTC.

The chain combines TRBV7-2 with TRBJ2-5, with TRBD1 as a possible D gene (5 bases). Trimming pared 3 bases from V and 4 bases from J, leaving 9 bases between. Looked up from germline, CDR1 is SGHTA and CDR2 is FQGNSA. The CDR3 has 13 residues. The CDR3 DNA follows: TGTGCCAGCAGCTTTCTGGGGCCAGAGACCCAGTACTTC. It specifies CASSFLGPETQYF.

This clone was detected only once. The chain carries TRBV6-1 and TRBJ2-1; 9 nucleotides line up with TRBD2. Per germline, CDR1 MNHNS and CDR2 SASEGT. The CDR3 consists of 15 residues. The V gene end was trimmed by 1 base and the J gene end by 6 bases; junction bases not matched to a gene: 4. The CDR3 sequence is CASSEGVAGANEQFF. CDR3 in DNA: TGTGCCAGCAGTGAAGGGGTAGCGGGAGCCAATGAGCAGTTCTTC.

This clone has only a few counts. CDR3 bases: TGCGCCAGCAGCTTGGTTCCTACGGACGCTGAAGCTTTCTTT. As protein: CASSLVPTDAEAFF. The chain uses TRBV5-1 and TRBJ1-1; D is ambiguous. Germline-derived CDR1 and CDR2 are SGHRS and YFSETQ. The V and J ends lost 0 bases and 6 bases respectively, with 12 bases between them. The CDR3 has 14 amino acids. The full variable domain, in which reference TRBV5-1 and TRBJ1-1 provide the parts outside the CDR3, is KAGVTQTPRYLIKTRGQQVTLSCSPISGHRSVSWYQQTPGQGLQFLFEYFSETQRNKGNFPGRFSGRQFSNSRSEMNVSTLELGDSALYLCASSLVPTDAEAFFGQGTRLTVV.

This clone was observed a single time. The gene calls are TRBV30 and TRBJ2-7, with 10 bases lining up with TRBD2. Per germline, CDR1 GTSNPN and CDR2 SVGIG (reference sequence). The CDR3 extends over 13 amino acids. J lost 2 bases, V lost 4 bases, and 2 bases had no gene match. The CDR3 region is CAWNSGRTYEQYF. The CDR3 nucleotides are TGTGCCTGGAATAGCGGGAGGACCTACGAGCAGTACTTC.

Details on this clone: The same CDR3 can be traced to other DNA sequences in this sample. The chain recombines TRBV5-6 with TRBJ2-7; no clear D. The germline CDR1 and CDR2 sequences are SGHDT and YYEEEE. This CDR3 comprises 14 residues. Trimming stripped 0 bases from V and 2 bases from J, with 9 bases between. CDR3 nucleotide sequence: TGTGCCAGCAGCTTGGTACCAGGAGCCTACGAGCAGTACTTC. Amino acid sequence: CASSLVPGAYEQYF. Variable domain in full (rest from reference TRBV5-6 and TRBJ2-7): DAGVTQSPTHLIKTRGQQVTLRCSPKSGHDTVSWYQQALGQGPQFIFQYYEEEERQRGNFPDRFSGHQFPNYSSELNVNALLLGDSALYLCASSLVPGAYEQYFGPGTRLTVT.

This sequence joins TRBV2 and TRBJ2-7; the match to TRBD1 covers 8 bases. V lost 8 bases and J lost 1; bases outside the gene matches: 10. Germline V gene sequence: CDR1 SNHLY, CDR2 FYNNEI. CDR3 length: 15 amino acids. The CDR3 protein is CASDRDRTLSYEQYF. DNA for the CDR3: TGTGCCAGCGACCGGGACAGGACGCTTTCCTACGAGCAGTACTTC. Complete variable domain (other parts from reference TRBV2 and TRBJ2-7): EPEVTQTPSHQVTQMGQEVILRCVPISNHLYFYWYRQILGQKVEFLVSFYNNEISEKSEIFDDQFSVERPDGSNFTLKIRSTKLEDSAMYFCASDRDRTLSYEQYFGPGTRLTVT.

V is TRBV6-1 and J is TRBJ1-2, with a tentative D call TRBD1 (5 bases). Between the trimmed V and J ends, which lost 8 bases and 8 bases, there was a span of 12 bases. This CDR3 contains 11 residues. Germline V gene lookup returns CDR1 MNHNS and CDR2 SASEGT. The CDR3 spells CASYGGKGYTF. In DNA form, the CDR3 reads TGTGCCAGCTACGGGGGGAAGGGCTACACCTTC.

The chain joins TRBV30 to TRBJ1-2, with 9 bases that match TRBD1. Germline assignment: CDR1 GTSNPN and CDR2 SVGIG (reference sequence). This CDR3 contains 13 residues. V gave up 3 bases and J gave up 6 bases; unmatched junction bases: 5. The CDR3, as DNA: TGTGCCTGGAGCTACAGGGGGCCAGATGGCTACACCTTC. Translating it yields CAWSYRGPDGYTF.

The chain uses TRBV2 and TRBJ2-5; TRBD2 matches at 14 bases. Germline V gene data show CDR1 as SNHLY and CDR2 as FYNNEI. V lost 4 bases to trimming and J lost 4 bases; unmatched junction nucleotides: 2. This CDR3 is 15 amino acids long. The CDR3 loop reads CASSAGLAGGETQYF. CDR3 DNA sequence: TGTGCCAGCAGTGCTGGACTAGCGGGGGGAGAGACCCAGTACTTC.